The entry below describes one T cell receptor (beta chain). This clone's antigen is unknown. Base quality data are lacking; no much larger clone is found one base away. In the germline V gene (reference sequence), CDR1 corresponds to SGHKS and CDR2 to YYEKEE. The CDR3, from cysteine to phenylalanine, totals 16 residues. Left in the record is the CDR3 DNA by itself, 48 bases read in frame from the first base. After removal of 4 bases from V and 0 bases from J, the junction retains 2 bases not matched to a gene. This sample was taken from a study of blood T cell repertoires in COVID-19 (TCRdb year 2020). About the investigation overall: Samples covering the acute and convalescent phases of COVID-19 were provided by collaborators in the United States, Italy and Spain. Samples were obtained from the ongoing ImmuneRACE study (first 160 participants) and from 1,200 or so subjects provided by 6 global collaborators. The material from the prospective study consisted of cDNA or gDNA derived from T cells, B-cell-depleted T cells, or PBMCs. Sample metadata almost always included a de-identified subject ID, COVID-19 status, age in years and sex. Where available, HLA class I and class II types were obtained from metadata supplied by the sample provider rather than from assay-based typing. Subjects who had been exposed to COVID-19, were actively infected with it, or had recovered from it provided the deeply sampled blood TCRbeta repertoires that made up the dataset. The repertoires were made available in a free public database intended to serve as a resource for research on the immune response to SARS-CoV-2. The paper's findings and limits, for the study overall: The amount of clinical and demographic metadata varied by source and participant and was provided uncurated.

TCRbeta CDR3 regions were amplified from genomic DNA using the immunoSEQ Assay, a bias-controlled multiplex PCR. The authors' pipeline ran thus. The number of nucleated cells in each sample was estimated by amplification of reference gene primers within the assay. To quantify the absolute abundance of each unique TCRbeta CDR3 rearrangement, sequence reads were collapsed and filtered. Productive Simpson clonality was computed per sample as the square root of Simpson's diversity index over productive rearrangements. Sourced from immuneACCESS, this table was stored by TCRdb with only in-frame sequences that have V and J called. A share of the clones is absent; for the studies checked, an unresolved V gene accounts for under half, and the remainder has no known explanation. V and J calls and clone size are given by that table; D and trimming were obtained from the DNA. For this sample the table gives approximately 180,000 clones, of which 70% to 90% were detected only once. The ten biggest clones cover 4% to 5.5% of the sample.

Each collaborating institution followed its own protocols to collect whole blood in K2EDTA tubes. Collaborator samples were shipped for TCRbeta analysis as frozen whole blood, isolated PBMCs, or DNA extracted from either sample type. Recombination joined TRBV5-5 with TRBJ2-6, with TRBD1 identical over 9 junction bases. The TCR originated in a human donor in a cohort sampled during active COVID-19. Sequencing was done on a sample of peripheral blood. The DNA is TGTGCCAGCAGCGCGGGACAGGGCTCTGGGGCCAACGTCCTGACTTTC. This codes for CASSAGQGSGANVLTF.